This T cell receptor (beta chain) originates from a study of regulatory T cells in long-lasting Graves disease. Study results and limitations: Persistent disease samples used TRBV28, TRBJ1-2 and TRBJ2-5 preferentially. Accuracy may have been reduced by the small sample size. A greater number of public clonotypes (over 2,500) was shared by persistent patients than by new patients (approximately 880). Newly diagnosed patients had higher TCR diversity than persistent Graves' patients did.

Noted time point: newly diagnosed GD, antithyroid drugs for less than 3 months. RNA extracted from PBMCs served as the sequencing template. This clonotype showed up many times. Its antigen is as yet unknown. CDR3 length: 14 residues. V lost 3 bases, J lost 2 bases, and 9 bases lay in between. The germline CDR1 and CDR2 sequences are SNHLY and FYNNEI. Arm-PCR of CDR3 regions and iRepertoire HTBI primers were used to build TCR beta libraries. TCRdb recomputed calls from the multiplex PCR reads with MiXCR, one row per CDR3 protein. Found here are 350,000 to 400,000 distinct CDR3 sequences, around 15% of them singletons; the top ten hold about a fifth.

V and J are TRBV2 and TRBJ2-3; D is possibly TRBD1 (5 bases). Here the sequenced sample was peripheral blood mononuclear cells (PBMCs), taken at new diagnosis, from a patient treated with antithyroid drugs. This sequence was found in a female donor with Graves disease. The CDR3 region is CASSDYRFTDTQYF. The DNA of the CDR3 is TGTGCCAGCAGTGATTACAGGTTCACAGATACGCAGTATTTT.